Listed here is a single T cell receptor beta chain. Its cognate antigen is unknown. Participants comprised healthy donors of bone marrow. This specimen belongs to a study of cytomegalovirus exposure and HLA in healthy donors. Study outcomes and limitations: Among TCR sequences, most were rare, though some public TCRs appeared in many donors. It was only CMV serostatus that was available as immune exposure information. The study reported that TCR beta sequences accurately predicted HLA-A and HLA-B alleles in most subjects.

Primers for the PCR totalled 60 Vbeta and 13 Jbeta. Using immunoSEQ multiplex PCR, the repertoire was profiled, and TCRdb retains in-frame clones only, with some absent. This table lists some 51,000 clones. The germline V and J ends were trimmed by 0 bases and 4 bases, with 13 bases remaining between them. Germline CDR1 reads LNHNV; CDR2 reads YYDKDF (reference sequence). The CDR3 extends over 16 amino acids. This TCR was sampled from a man aged 45-60 years in good health and CMV-seropositive. Source material: PBMCs. V and J are TRBV15 and TRBJ2-1, with D perhaps TRBD2 (5 bases). CDR3 protein: CATSRDGLARYNEQFF. In nucleotides, the CDR3 is TGTGCCACCAGCAGAGATGGGCTAGCTCGGTACAATGAGCAGTTCTTC.